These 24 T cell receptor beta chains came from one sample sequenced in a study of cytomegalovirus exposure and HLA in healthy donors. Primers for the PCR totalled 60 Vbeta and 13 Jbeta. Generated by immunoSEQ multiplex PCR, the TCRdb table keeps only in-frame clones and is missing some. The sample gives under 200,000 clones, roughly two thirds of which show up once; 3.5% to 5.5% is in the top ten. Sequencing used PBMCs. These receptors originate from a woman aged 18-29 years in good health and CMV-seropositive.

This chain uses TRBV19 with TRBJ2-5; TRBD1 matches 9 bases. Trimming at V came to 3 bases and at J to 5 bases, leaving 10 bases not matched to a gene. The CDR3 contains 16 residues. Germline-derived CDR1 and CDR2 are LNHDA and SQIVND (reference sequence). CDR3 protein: CASSIRAGTGKETQYF. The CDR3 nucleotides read TGTGCCAGTAGTATTCGGGCGGGGACAGGGAAGGAGACCCAGTACTTC.

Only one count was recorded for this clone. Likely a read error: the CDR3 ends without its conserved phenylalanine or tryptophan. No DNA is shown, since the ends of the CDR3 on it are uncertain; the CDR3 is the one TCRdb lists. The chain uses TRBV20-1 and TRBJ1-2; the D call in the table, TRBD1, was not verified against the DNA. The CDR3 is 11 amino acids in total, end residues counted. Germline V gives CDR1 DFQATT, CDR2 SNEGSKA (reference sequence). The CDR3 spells CSATRLDRTNL.

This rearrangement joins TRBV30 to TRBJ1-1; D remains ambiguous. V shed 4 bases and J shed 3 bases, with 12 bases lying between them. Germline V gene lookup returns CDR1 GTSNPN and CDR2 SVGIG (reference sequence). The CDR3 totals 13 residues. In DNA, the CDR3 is TGTGCCTGGAACGGTGAAACGTACACTGAAGCTTTCTTT. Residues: CAWNGETYTEAFF. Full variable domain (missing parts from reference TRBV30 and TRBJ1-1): SQTIHQWPATLVQPVGSPLSLECTVEGTSNPNLYWYRQAAGRGLQLLFYSVGIGQISSEVPQNLSASRPQDRQFILSSKKLLLSDSGFYLCAWNGETYTEAFFGQGTRLTVV.

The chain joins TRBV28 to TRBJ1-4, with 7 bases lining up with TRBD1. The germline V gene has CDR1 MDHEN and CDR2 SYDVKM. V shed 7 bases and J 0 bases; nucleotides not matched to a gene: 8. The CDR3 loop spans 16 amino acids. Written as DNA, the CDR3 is TGTGCCAGCACCTCACAGGGGTTTGCAACTAATGAAAAACTGTTTTTT. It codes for CASTSQGFATNEKLFF.

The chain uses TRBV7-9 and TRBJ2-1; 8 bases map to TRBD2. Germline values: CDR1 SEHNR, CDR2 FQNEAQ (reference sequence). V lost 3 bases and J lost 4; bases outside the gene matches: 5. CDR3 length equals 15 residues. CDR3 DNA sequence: TGTGCCAGCAGCTTCGGGAGGGCCGATTACAATGAGCAGTTCTTC. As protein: CASSFGRADYNEQFF.

This chain's CDR3 is CASSFGGGNNQPQHF. CDR3 DNA sequence: TGTGCCAGCAGTTTTGGAGGGGGCAACAATCAGCCCCAGCATTTT. The V call is TRBV27, the J call TRBJ1-5; 7 positions match TRBD1. After removal of 3 bases from V and 3 bases from J, the junction contained 5 bases not matched to a gene. Germline CDR1 reads MNHEY; CDR2 reads SMNVEV (reference sequence). The CDR3 has 15 amino acids.

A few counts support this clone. The CDR3 DNA follows: TGTGCCAGCAGTTTCTCGGGGGGCTCCTACAATGAGCAGTTCTTC. Translating gives CASSFSGGSYNEQFF. The chain carries TRBV28 and TRBJ2-1; the match to TRBD2 covers 7 bases. Per germline, CDR1 MDHEN and CDR2 SYDVKM. J lost 0 bases, V lost 3 bases, and 2 bases had no gene match. This CDR3 has 15 residues.

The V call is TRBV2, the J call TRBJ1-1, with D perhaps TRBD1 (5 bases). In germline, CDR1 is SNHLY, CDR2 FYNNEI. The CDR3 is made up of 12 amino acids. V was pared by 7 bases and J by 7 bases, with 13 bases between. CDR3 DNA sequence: TGTGCCAGCAACCGGGCCGGGGGTGAAGCTTTCTTT. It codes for CASNRAGGEAFF. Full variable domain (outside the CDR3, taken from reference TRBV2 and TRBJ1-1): EPEVTQTPSHQVTQMGQEVILRCVPISNHLYFYWYRQILGQKVEFLVSFYNNEISEKSEIFDDQFSVERPDGSNFTLKIRSTKLEDSAMYFCASNRAGGEAFFGQGTRLTVV.

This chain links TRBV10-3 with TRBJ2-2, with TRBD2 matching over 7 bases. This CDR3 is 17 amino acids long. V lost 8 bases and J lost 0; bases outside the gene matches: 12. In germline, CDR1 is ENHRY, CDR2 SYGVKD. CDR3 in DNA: TGTGCCATCCGGCGGGAGCAGGACTTTGCGAACACCGGGGAGCTGTTTTTT. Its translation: CAIRREQDFANTGELFF.

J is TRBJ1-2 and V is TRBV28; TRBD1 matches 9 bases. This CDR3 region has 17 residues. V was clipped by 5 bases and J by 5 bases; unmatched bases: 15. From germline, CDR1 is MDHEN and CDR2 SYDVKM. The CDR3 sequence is CASSSRPGQGHHYGYTF. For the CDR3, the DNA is TGTGCCAGCAGTAGTCGTCCGGGACAGGGTCATCATTATGGCTACACCTTC.

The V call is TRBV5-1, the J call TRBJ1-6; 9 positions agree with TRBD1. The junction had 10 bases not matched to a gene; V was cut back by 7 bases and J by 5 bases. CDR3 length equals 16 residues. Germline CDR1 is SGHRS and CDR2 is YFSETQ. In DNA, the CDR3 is TGCGCCAGCGGCACCGGGGACAGGGCAAATAATTCACCCCTCCACTTT. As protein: CASGTGDRANNSPLHF.

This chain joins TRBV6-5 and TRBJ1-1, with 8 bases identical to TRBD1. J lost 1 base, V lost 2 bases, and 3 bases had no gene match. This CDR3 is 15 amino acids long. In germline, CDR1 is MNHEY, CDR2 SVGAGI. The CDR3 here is CASSYGQGGNTEAFF. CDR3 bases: TGTGCCAGCAGTTACGGACAGGGTGGGAACACTGAAGCTTTCTTT.

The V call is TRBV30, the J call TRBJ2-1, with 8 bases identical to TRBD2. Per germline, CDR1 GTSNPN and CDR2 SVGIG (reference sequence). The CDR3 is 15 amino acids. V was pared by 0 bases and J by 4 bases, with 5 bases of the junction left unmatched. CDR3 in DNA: TGTGCCTGGAGTGTAACGAGCGGGAGTTACAATGAGCAGTTCTTC. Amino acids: CAWSVTSGSYNEQFF.

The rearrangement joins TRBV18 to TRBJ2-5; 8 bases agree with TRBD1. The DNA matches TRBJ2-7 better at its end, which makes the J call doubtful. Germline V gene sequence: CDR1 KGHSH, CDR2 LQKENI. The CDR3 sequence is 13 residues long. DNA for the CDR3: TGTGCCAGCTCACCGTCGACAGGGGTCGAGCAGTACTTC. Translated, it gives CASSPSTGVEQYF.

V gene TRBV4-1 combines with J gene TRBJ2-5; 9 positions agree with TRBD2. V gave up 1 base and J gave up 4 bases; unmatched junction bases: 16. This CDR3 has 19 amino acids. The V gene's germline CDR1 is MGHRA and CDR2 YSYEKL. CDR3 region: CASSQGVSGGPSKRETQYF. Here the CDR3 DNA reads TGCGCCAGCAGCCAAGGGGTGAGCGGGGGGCCCTCCAAGAGAGAGACCCAGTACTTC.

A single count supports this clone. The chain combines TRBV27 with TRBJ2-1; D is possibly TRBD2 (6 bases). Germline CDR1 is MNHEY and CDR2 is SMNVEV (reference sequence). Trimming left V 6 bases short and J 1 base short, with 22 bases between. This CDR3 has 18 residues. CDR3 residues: CASSPSPSWGGSYNEQFF. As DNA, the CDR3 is TGTGCCAGCAGCCCTTCCCCCAGCTGGGGAGGTTCCTACAATGAGCAGTTCTTC.

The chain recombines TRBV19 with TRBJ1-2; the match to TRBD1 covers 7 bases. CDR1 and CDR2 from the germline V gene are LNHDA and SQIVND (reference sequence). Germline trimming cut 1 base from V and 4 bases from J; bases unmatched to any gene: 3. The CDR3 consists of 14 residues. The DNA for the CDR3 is TGTGCCAGTAGTATAGTCCCAGGGGGCTATGGCTACACCTTC. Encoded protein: CASSIVPGGYGYTF.

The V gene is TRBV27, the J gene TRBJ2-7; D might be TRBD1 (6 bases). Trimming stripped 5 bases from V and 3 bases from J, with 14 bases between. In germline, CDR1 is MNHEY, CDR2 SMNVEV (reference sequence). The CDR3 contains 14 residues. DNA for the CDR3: TGTGCCAGCAGTCCAACGGCAGGGGACTACGAGCAGTACTTC. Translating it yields CASSPTAGDYEQYF.

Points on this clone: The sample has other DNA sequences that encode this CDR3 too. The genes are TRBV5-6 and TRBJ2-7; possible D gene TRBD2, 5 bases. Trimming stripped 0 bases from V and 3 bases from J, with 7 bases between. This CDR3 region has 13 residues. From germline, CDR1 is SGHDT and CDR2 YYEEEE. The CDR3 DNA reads TGTGCCAGCAGCTTGGCGGCGGGCTACGAGCAGTACTTC. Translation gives CASSLAAGYEQYF.

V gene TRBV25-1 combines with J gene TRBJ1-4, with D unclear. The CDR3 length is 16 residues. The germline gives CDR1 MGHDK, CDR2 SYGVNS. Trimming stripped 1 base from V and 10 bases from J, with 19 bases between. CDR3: CASSEWSGVDGVKLFF. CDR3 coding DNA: TGTGCCAGCAGTGAATGGTCCGGGGTCGATGGTGTAAAACTGTTTTTT. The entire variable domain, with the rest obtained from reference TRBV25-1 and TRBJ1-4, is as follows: EADIYQTPRYLVIGTGKKITLECSQTMGHDKMYWYQQDPGMELHLIHYSYGVNSTEKGDLSSESTVSRIRTEHFPLTLESARPSHTSQYLCASSEWSGVDGVKLFFGSGTQLSVL.

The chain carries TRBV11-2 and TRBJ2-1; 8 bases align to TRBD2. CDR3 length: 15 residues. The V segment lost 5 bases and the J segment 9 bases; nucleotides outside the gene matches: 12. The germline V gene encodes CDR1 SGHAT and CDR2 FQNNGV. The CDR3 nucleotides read TGTGCCAGCAGCCAAAGCGGGAGAGAGGGTAGTGAGCAGTTCTTC. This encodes CASSQSGREGSEQFF.

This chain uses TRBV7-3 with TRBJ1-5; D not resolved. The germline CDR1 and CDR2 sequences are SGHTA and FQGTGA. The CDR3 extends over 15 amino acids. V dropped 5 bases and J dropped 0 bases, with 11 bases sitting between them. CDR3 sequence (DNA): TGTGCCAGCAGCAGATTCGGAGGTAGCAATCAGCCCCAGCATTTT. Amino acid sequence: CASSRFGGSNQPQHF.

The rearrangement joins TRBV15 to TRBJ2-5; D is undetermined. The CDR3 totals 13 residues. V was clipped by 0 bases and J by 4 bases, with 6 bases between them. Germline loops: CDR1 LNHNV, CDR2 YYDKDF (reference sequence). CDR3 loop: CATSRDHGETQYF. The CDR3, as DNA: TGTGCCACCAGCAGAGATCACGGAGAGACCCAGTACTTC.

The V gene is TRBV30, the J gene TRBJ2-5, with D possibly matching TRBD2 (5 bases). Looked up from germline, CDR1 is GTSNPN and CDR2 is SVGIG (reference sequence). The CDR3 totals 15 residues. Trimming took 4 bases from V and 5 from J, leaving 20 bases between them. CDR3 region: CAWNPGGSVGETQYF. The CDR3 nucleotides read TGTGCCTGGAACCCAGGAGGCTCCGTGGGGGAGACCCAGTACTTC.